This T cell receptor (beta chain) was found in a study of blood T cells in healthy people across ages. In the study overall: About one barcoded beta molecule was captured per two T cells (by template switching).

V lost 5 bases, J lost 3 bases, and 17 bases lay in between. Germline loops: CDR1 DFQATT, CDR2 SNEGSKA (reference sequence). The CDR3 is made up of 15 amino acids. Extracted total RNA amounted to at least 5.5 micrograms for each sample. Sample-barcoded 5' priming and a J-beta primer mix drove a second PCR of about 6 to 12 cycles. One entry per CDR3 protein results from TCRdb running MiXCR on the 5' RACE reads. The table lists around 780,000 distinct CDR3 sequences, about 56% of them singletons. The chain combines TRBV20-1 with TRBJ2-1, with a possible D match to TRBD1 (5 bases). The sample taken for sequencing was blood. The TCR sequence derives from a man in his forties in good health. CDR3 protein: CSAGPGLLIYNEQFF. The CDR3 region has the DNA TGCAGTGCTGGCCCAGGGCTTCTCATCTACAATGAGCAGTTCTTC.